This is a list of T cell receptor beta chains from one sample in a study of T cell repertoires in cytomegalovirus infection. Using its own MiXCR run on the reads, TCRdb lists one record per CDR3 protein. The sample lists approximately 100,000 distinct CDR3 sequences, about 25% seen once, with roughly two fifths in the top ten. The sequenced sample consisted of CD8+ T cells from PBMCs. The receptor set was obtained from a human donor in good health (CMV status not recorded). Some clones in this sample may be carry-over from other donors' samples. The conserved cysteine and the conserved F or W are not part of the CDR3 here. A clone size is listed for some rows: how often the clone was seen (once, few, many), or a class if it is expanded.

>TRBV12-3/TRBV12-4|-
ASSAPRTSKQY
>TRBV6-2/TRBV6-3|few
ASRHRTGASTDTQY
>TRBV7-9|few
ASSLRGYT
>TRBV7-6|-
ASSLEVGRAGYEQY
>TRBV27|few
ASSLWGGSKETQY
>TRBV7-6|many
ASSRRSSHRETQY
>TRBV27|few
ASSFAVQETQY
>TRBV6-2/TRBV6-3|many
ASSFPLTSGSYEQY
>TRBV6-2/TRBV6-3|many
ASSYGYSGTGELF
>TRBV4-2|few
ASSHTRTGIADEQF